The text below deals with one TCR beta chain. Its target is unknown. These data are taken from a study of graft-versus-host responses after intestinal transplantation. Across the study: Each recipient received anti-thymocyte globulin induction, then tacrolimus and steroids for approximately three years.

Only in-frame clones appear in the TCRdb table, and some are missing; sequencing was by immunoSEQ multiplex PCR. The repertoire includes 100,000 or so clones, 85% to 95% of them detected once, and about 2% sits in the top ten. Broader study findings: Graft-versus-host to host-versus-graft clonal ratios in allografts were high in patients with graft-donor T cell macrochimerism. The marrow of recipients harbored GvH clones, and ileum or blood showed some of them first. GvH clone levels peaked in circulation, and this peak was associated with early post-transplant HvG declines.

Per the germline V gene, CDR1 is MGHRA and CDR2 is YSYEKL. Trimming removed 4 bases at V and 6 bases at J, with 15 bases between. The CDR3 covers 15 residues. The chain has TRBV4-1 and TRBJ1-4; perhaps TRBD1 as D (5 bases). Material: unstimulated CD8+ T cells sorted from spleen or lymph node cells, obtained before intestinal transplant. The receptor comes from a human donor who received an intestinal transplant. CDR3 bases: TGCGCCAGCAGCCCTGCGACCGTAGGGGATGAAAAACTGTTTTTT. Its protein is CASSPATVGDEKLFF.